This T cell receptor beta chain was sequenced in a study of blood T cell repertoires in COVID-19 (TCRdb year 2020). Regarding the study in general: Samples covering the acute and convalescent phases of COVID-19 were provided by collaborators in the United States, Italy and Spain. The prospective study material was composed of cDNA or gDNA derived from T cells, B-cell-depleted T cells, or PBMCs. Where available, HLA class I and class II types were taken from metadata supplied by the sample provider and were not determined by assay-based typing. Deeply sampled blood TCRbeta repertoires from subjects exposed to, actively infected with, or recovered from COVID-19 were included in the dataset. A de-identified subject ID, COVID-19 status, age in years and sex were almost always included in the sample metadata. Samples were obtained from the ongoing ImmuneRACE study (first 160 participants) and from 1,000 to 1,500 subjects provided by 6 global collaborators. The repertoires were made available in a free public database intended to serve as a resource for research on the immune response to SARS-CoV-2. Findings and caveats that apply to the study as a whole: The amount of clinical and demographic metadata varied by source and participant and was provided uncurated.

Trimming at the junction amounts to 7 bases on V and 6 bases on J, and the germline ends lie 13 bases apart. The cysteine opens and the phenylalanine closes a CDR3 of 12 amino acids. Of the read, only the CDR3 DNA is kept; its 36 bases are in frame from base 1. From a lookup of the germline V gene (reference sequence), CDR1 and CDR2 are SGHNT and YYREEE. The immunoSEQ Assay, a bias-controlled multiplex PCR, was used to amplify TCRbeta CDR3 regions from genomic DNA. On the study's bioinformatics: Within the assay, amplification of reference gene primers was used to estimate how many nucleated cells each sample contained. Sequence reads were collapsed and filtered to measure the absolute abundance of every unique TCRbeta CDR3 rearrangement. Productive Simpson clonality was computed per sample as the square root of Simpson's diversity index over productive rearrangements. Not all clones reach the TCRdb copy of this immuneACCESS table, which keeps in-frame sequences only. Checked studies attribute under half of the gap to unresolved V genes and leave the rest unexplained. V, J and clone size derive from that table, while D and trimming were established from the DNA sequence. The sample data list around 83,000 clones, and about 89% of these were observed just once. Jointly, the top ten make up 14% of the sample.

The collaborating institutions used their own protocols to collect whole blood in K2EDTA tubes. For TCRbeta analysis, collaborators shipped samples as frozen whole blood, isolated PBMCs, or DNA extracted from either of those sample types. Note on this clone: Its antigen is currently not known. One base away there is no much larger clone; base qualities are not given.

Recombination joined TRBV5-4 with TRBJ1-2, with an unclear D gene assignment. The TCR originated in a man in his 70s with active or convalescent COVID-19. Sequencing was done on a sample of peripheral blood. The encoded CDR3 is CASSTPGDGYTF. The nucleotides read TGTGCCAGCTCAACTCCCGGGGATGGCTACACCTTC.